The 23 T cell receptor beta chains given below trace back to one sample, sequenced in a study of blood T cell repertoires in COVID-19. Some clones are missing from TCRdb's copy, which holds only in-frame ones; the method was immunoSEQ multiplex PCR. The sample lists 90,000 to 130,000 clones, 88% occurring once. What was sequenced was peripheral blood. These receptors were taken from a human donor in a cohort sampled during active COVID-19.

Written as DNA, the CDR3 is TGTGCCAGCTCACCACCCGGCAGGGATGCTGAAGCTTTCTTT. Translation: CASSPPGRDAEAFF. The chain is built from TRBV18 and TRBJ1-1; tentative D call: TRBD1 (5 bases). V was clipped by 0 bases and J by 6 bases, with 11 bases between them. CDR1 and CDR2 (germline): KGHSH, LQKENI. There are 14 residues in the CDR3.

This clone was observed a single time. The chain is built from TRBV14 and TRBJ1-4; TRBD1 matches at 9 bases. CDR1 is SGHDN and CDR2 is FVKESK in the germline V gene. V trimming: 4 bases; J trimming: 3 bases; junction bases outside the gene matches: 15. CDR3 length equals 19 residues. This chain's CDR3 is CASSRTGGPARSSNEKLFF. The CDR3 DNA reads as TGTGCCAGCAGCCGTACAGGGGGCCCCGCGAGATCGTCTAATGAAAAACTGTTTTTT.

This clone came up a few times. The V call is TRBV4-2, the J call TRBJ1-1, with D possibly matching TRBD1 (5 bases). The V end lost 1 base, the J end lost 9 bases, and 15 bases lay between the germline ends. Germline assignment: CDR1 LGHNA and CDR2 YNFKEQ. This CDR3 contains 14 residues. The CDR3 sequence is CASSQATEEGKAFF. In nucleotides, the CDR3 is TGTGCCAGCAGCCAAGCTACTGAGGAGGGGAAAGCTTTCTTT.

The chain joins TRBV6-1 to TRBJ1-6, with 7 bases that match TRBD1. Losses at the gene ends were 3 bases for V and 4 bases for J; bases not matched to a gene: 6. Germline values: CDR1 MNHNS, CDR2 SASEGT. The CDR3 is 16 residues long. In DNA form, the CDR3 reads TGTGCCAGCAGTGAGGGACAGAGATCTTATAATTCACCCCTCCACTTT. Translation: CASSEGQRSYNSPLHF.

The sample holds a few counts of this clone. J is TRBJ1-2 and V is TRBV27; 8 nucleotides match TRBD1. In germline, CDR1 is MNHEY, CDR2 SMNVEV (reference sequence). The CDR3 runs to 16 residues. V dropped 2 bases and J dropped 5; count of bases not matched to a gene: 10. Here the CDR3 DNA reads TGTGCCAGCAGTTTAGGGGGAGGACAGGGATGGTATGGCTACACCTTC. This gives the protein CASSLGGGQGWYGYTF.

The chain has TRBV4-1 and TRBJ2-7; 7 bases agree with TRBD1. This CDR3 is 15 amino acids long. Germline CDR1 is MGHRA and CDR2 is YSYEKL. With 4 bases clipped from V and 0 bases from J, the junction kept 6 bases outside the gene matches. In DNA, the CDR3 is TGCGCCAGCAGCCCGCTCAGGGGGAGCTCCTACGAGCAGTACTTC. Amino acids: CASSPLRGSSYEQYF.

This clone was detected only once. CDR3 protein: CASSSGTANTGELFF. The CDR3 DNA follows: TGTGCCAGCAGCTCCGGGACAGCGAACACCGGGGAGCTGTTTTTT. The chain combines TRBV27 with TRBJ2-2; 7 bases match TRBD1. Per germline, CDR1 MNHEY and CDR2 SMNVEV (reference sequence). V lost 6 bases and J lost 0; bases outside the gene matches: 4. There are 15 residues in the CDR3.

V usage is TRBV5-1 and J usage is TRBJ1-4; D is uncertain. The CDR3 spans 14 residues. Looked up from germline, CDR1 is SGHRS and CDR2 is YFSETQ. Trimming shortened V by 7 bases and J by 3 bases, and 13 bases separated the two germline ends. The CDR3 bases are TGCGCCAGCCGCAGTTGGTTGGCTAATGAAAAACTGTTTTTT. It encodes CASRSWLANEKLFF.

This clone came up a few times. This chain uses TRBV19 with TRBJ2-3; 9 positions agree with TRBD2. Germline CDR1 reads LNHDA; CDR2 reads SQIVND (reference sequence). The J segment lost 0 bases and the V segment lost 8 bases, leaving 12 bases of the junction unmatched. The length of the CDR3 is 17 residues. CDR3 loop: CASGGYGGGVSTDTQYF. In nucleotides, the CDR3 is TGTGCCAGTGGTGGGTATGGCGGGGGGGTTAGCACAGATACGCAGTATTTT.

The V gene is TRBV6-6, the J gene TRBJ1-5; TRBD1 agrees at 9 bases. CDR3 length: 16 amino acids. The J segment lost 0 bases and the V segment lost 6 bases, leaving 6 bases of the junction unmatched. Germline loops: CDR1 MNHNY, CDR2 SVGAGI (reference sequence). CDR3 sequence: CASRHGTGYSNQPQHF. Here the CDR3 DNA reads TGTGCCAGCAGACACGGGACAGGGTATAGCAATCAGCCCCAGCATTTT.

The chain couples TRBV2 to TRBJ2-1; TRBD2 aligns across 11 bases. With 10 bases clipped from V and 6 bases from J, the junction kept 8 bases outside the gene matches. CDR1 SNHLY and CDR2 FYNNEI come from the germline V gene. CDR3 length equals 14 residues. CDR3 in DNA: TGTGCCACTACTCGACTAGCGGGAAGCAATGAGCAGTTCTTC. Translation gives CATTRLAGSNEQFF.

This rearrangement joins TRBV7-8 to TRBJ2-4; tentative D call: TRBD1 (6 bases). CDR3 length: 17 residues. V was cut by 5 bases and J by 7 bases, with 24 bases left in between. CDR1 is SGHVS and CDR2 is FQNEAQ in the germline V gene. The CDR3 coding sequence is TGTGCCAGCAGCCCCCCGGACCTTACAGGGTTATTCAACATTCAGTACTTC. Its translation: CASSPPDLTGLFNIQYF.

This chain connects TRBV27 to TRBJ2-3; 7 bases are a match to TRBD2. The germline V gene has CDR1 MNHEY and CDR2 SMNVEV (reference sequence). This CDR3 contains 14 residues. V lost 7 bases and J lost 1; bases outside the gene matches: 5. The CDR3 nucleotides are TGTGCCAGCACCACAACTAGCGGCACAGATACGCAGTATTTT. Its translation: CASTTTSGTDTQYF.

V is TRBV13 and J is TRBJ2-1; 7 nucleotides line up with TRBD1. Germline V gene data show CDR1 as PRHDT and CDR2 as FYEKMQ (reference sequence). The CDR3 extends over 17 amino acids. Losses at the gene ends were 1 base for V and 5 bases for J; bases not matched to a gene: 11. CDR3 loop: CASSLEAGGRPHNEQFF. CDR3 in DNA: TGTGCCAGCAGCTTAGAGGCAGGGGGACGGCCACACAATGAGCAGTTCTTC. The full variable domain, in which reference TRBV13 and TRBJ2-1 provide the parts outside the CDR3, is AAGVIQSPRHLIKEKRETATLKCYPIPRHDTVYWYQQGPGQDPQFLISFYEKMQSDKGSIPDRFSAQQFSDYHSELNMSSLELGDSALYFCASSLEAGGRPHNEQFFGPGTRLTVL.

The sample holds a few counts of this clone. This chain connects TRBV19 to TRBJ1-6; 9 bases are shared with TRBD1. Unmatched junction bases numbered 8, after V lost 6 bases and J lost 8 bases. Germline-derived CDR1 and CDR2 are LNHDA and SQIVND (reference sequence). CDR3 size: 15 residues. In nucleotides, the CDR3 is TGTGCCAGTAGCCCCTACAGGGGGCCTTATTCACCCCTCCACTTT. Its protein is CASSPYRGPYSPLHF.

This chain joins TRBV19 and TRBJ1-6; 7 nucleotides agree with TRBD1. Germline V gene data show CDR1 as LNHDA and CDR2 as SQIVND (reference sequence). The CDR3 is 18 amino acids. Trimming at V came to 11 bases and at J to 7 bases, leaving 23 bases not matched to a gene. The CDR3 nucleotides are TGTGCCGGGCAAACCCAGCAACAAGCCCCAGGGGGGAATTCACCCCTCCACTTT. Translation: CAGQTQQQAPGGNSPLHF.

V and J are TRBV27 and TRBJ2-3; 9 bases line up with TRBD2. The germline V gene has CDR1 MNHEY and CDR2 SMNVEV (reference sequence). Losses at the gene ends were 2 bases for V and 2 bases for J; bases not matched to a gene: 8. The CDR3 is 17 amino acids. The CDR3 nucleotides are TGTGCCAGCAGTTTAAACGGCGGGAGGGAGATCACAGATACGCAGTATTTT. Encoded protein: CASSLNGGREITDTQYF.

CDR3 nucleotides: TGTGCCAGCTTGACAGGGGGTGTCGGAAACACCATATATTTT. Encoded protein: CASLTGGVGNTIYF. This rearrangement joins TRBV28 to TRBJ1-3, with 9 nucleotides matching TRBD1. The CDR3 runs 14 residues. V dropped 8 bases and J dropped 4; count of bases not matched to a gene: 6. Germline CDR1 is MDHEN and CDR2 is SYDVKM.

This chain links TRBV9 with TRBJ2-7; 9 bases match TRBD1. Germline CDR1 SGDLS, CDR2 YYNGEE. V dropped 4 bases and J dropped 3; count of bases not matched to a gene: 5. This CDR3 region has 14 residues. The CDR3 protein is CASSLTTGGYEQYF. The CDR3 nucleotides are TGTGCCAGCAGCCTCACGACAGGGGGCTACGAGCAGTACTTC.

V and J are TRBV19 and TRBJ2-7, with D perhaps matching TRBD1 (7 bases). Per germline, CDR1 LNHDA and CDR2 SQIVND (reference sequence). The V end lost 3 bases, the J end lost 7 bases, and 19 bases lay between the germline ends. This CDR3 is 15 amino acids long. CDR3 loop: CASSIRTGGAREQYF. The DNA for the CDR3 is TGTGCCAGTAGTATCCGGACAGGCGGGGCGAGGGAGCAGTACTTC. Using reference TRBV19 and TRBJ2-7 for the parts outside the CDR3, the full variable domain is DGGITQSPKYLFRKEGQNVTLSCEQNLNHDAMYWYRQDPGQGLRLIYYSQIVNDFQKGDIAEGYSVSREKKESFPLTVTSAQKNPTAFYLCASSIRTGGAREQYFGPGTRLTVT.

The chain combines TRBV19 with TRBJ2-2, with TRBD1 as a possible D gene (6 bases). Germline loops: CDR1 LNHDA, CDR2 SQIVND (reference sequence). V was pared by 5 bases and J by 5 bases, with 18 bases between. The CDR3 covers 16 residues. The CDR3 bases are TGTGCCAGTAGTCCACCGGGACAAAGTCGGACCGGGGAGCTGTTTTTT. This translates into CASSPPGQSRTGELFF. Based on the CDR3 plus reference TRBV19 and TRBJ2-2, the full variable domain is DGGITQSPKYLFRKEGQNVTLSCEQNLNHDAMYWYRQDPGQGLRLIYYSQIVNDFQKGDIAEGYSVSREKKESFPLTVTSAQKNPTAFYLCASSPPGQSRTGELFFGEGSRLTVL.

This chain uses TRBV28 with TRBJ1-5; D not certain. Germline V CDR1 and CDR2: MDHEN, SYDVKM. The CDR3 contains 13 residues. V was cut by 10 bases and J by 9 bases, with 19 bases left in between. The CDR3 DNA sequence: TGTGCCACCTTGACCGCGGTTGGGAGGCCCCAGCATTTT. This sequence encodes CATLTAVGRPQHF.

This chain uses TRBV2 with TRBJ2-7, with TRBD1 matching over 7 bases. The CDR3 length is 12 residues. Germline assignment: CDR1 SNHLY and CDR2 FYNNEI. Losses at the gene ends were 7 bases for V and 2 bases for J; bases not matched to a gene: 2. The DNA for the CDR3 is TGTGCCAGCATAGGGGGCCCCTACGAGCAGTACTTC. This gives the protein CASIGGPYEQYF.